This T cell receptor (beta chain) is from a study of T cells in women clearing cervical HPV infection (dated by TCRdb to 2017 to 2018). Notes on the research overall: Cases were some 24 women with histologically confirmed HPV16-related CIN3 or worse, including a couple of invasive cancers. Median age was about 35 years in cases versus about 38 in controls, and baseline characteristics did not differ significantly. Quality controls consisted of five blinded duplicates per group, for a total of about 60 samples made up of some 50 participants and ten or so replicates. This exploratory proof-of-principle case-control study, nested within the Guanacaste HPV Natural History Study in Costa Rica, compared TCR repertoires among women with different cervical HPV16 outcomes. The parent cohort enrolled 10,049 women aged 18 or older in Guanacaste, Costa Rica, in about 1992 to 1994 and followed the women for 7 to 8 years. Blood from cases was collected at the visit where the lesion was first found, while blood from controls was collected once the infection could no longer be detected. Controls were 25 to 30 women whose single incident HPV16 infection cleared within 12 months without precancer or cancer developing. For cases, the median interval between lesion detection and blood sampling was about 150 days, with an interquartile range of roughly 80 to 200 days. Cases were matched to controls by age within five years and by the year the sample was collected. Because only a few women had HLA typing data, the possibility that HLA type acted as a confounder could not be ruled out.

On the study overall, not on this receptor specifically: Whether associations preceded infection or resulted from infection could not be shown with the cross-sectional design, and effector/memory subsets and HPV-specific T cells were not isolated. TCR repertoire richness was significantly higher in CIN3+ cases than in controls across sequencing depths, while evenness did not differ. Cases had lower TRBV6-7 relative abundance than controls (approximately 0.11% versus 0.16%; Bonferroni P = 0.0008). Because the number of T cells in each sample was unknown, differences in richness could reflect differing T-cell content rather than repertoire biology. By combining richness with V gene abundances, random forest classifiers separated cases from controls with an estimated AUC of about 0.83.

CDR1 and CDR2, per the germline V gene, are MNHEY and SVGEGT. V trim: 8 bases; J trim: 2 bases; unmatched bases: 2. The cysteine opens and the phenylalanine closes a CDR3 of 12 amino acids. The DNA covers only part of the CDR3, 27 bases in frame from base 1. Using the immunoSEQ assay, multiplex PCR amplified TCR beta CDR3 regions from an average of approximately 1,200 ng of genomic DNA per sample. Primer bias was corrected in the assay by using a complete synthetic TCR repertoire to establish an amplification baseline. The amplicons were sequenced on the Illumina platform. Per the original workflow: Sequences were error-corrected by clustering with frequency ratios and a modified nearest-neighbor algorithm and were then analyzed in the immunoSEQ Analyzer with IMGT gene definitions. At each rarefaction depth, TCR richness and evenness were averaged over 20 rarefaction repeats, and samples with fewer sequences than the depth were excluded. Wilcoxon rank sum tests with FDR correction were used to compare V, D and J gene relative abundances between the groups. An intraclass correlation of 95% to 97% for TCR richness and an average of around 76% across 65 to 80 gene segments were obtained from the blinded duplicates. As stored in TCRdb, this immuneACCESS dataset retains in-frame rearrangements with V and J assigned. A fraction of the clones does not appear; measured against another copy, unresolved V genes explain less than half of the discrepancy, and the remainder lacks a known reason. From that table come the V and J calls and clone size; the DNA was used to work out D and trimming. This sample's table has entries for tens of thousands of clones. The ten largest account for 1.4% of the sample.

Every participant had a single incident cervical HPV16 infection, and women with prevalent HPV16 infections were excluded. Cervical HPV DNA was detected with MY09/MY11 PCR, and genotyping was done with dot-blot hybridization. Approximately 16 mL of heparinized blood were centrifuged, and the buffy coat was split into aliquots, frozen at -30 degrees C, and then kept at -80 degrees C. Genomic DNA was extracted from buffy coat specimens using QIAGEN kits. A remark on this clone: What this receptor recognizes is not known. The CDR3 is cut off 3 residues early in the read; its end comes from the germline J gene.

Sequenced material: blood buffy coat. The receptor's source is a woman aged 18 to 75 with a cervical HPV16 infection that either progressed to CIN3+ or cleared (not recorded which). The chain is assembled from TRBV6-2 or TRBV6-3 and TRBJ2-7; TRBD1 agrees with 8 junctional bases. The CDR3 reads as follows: CASAGGAYEQYF. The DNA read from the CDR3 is TGTGCCAGCGCAGGGGGCGCCTACGAG.